This is a list of T cell receptor beta chains from one sample in a study of OX40 agonist ivuxolimab in advanced cancers. Sequencing used immunoSEQ multiplex PCR; TCRdb keeps in-frame clones, though not all of them. The repertoire holds some 48,000 clones, 80% to 85% seen once, with around 7% in the top ten. The source material was CD4+ or CD8+ T cells sorted from blood, sampled in a trial of the OX40 agonist ivuxolimab. The receptors here all came from an adult with an advanced solid tumor such as melanoma, head and neck, liver or kidney cancer. CDR3s leave out the opening cysteine and the closing phenylalanine or tryptophan. The order of the fields is CDR3 protein, V gene, J gene.

CDR3: ASSEYGRHYEQY
V: TRBV25-1
J: TRBJ2-7

CDR3: ATKTREEQF
V: TRBV6-4
J: TRBJ2-1

CDR3: ASSDSGLAGVNEQF
V: TRBV6-4
J: TRBJ2-1

CDR3: ASSATTSWEANVLT
V: TRBV25-1
J: TRBJ2-6

CDR3: SAPPGGYT
V: TRBV20-1
J: TRBJ1-2

CDR3: ASSLGREREQY
V: TRBV5-4
J: TRBJ2-7

CDR3: SVRTSGSINTGELF
V: TRBV29-1
J: TRBJ2-2

CDR3: ASSTDRVGLNTEAF
V: TRBV5-6
J: TRBJ1-1

CDR3: ASSYSFREPGYEQY
V: TRBV6-6
J: TRBJ2-7

CDR3: AITNPRRIGQETQY
V: TRBV10-3
J: TRBJ2-5

CDR3: ASSLGGLAGPYNEQF
V: TRBV11-3
J: TRBJ2-1

CDR3: ASGRDTHGNTIY
V: TRBV9
J: TRBJ1-3

CDR3: ATQGGNTEAF
V: TRBV10-1
J: TRBJ1-1

CDR3: ASSPWGSSSGANVLT
V: TRBV9
J: TRBJ2-6

CDR3: ASSEVGAIHSNQPQH
V: TRBV2
J: TRBJ1-5

CDR3: ASSFGGNSGNTIY
V: TRBV27
J: TRBJ1-3

CDR3: ATSREADGSGELF
V: TRBV15
J: TRBJ2-2

CDR3: ASSTQKGQGPTSSYNEQF
V: TRBV11-3
J: TRBJ2-1

CDR3: ASSPSGTGTYGYT
V: TRBV5-1
J: TRBJ1-2

CDR3: ASSVGGSHQPQH
V: TRBV9
J: TRBJ1-5

CDR3: SVGWTDVAGGYT
V: TRBV29-1
J: TRBJ1-2

CDR3: ASSSTGLYTEAF
V: TRBV6-6
J: TRBJ1-1

CDR3: ASSILLGSYT
V: TRBV19
J: TRBJ1-2

CDR3: ASSQERSGDGYEQY
V: TRBV4-1
J: TRBJ2-7

CDR3: ASSPGTSPYNEQF
V: TRBV6-6
J: TRBJ2-1

CDR3: ASSSNRGGPRD
V: TRBV27
J: TRBJ2-7